The clone carrying this T cell receptor beta chain was counted many times. TCRdb reprocessed the 5' RACE reads via MiXCR and lists one record per CDR3 protein. The profile shows just over 40,000 distinct CDR3 sequences, 4% to 5.5% of them singletons. This sample is drawn from a study of T cells of healthy individuals. This CDR3 has 16 residues. Between the trimmed V and J ends, which lost 0 bases and 0 bases, there was a span of 6 bases. Germline assignment: CDR1 LGHNA and CDR2 YSLEER. The chain is built from TRBV4-3 and TRBJ2-6; D gene ambiguous. The receptor was isolated from a human donor in good health. CDR3 coding DNA: TGCGCCAGCAGCCAAGAGTACAGCTCTGGGGCCAACGTCCTGACTTTC. Its translation: CASSQEYSSGANVLTF.